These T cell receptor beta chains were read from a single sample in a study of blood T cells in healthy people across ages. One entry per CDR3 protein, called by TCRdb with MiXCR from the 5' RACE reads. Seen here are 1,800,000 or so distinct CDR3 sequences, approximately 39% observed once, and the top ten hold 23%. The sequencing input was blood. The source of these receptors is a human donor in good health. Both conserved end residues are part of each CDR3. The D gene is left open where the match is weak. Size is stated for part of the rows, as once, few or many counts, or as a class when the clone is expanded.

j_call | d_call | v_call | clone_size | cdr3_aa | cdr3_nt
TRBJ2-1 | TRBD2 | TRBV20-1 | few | CSGEGSYNEQFF | TGCAGTGGGGAGGGGTCCTACAATGAGCAGTTCTTC
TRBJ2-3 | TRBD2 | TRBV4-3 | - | CASSQDSGGFRTDTQYF | TGCGCCAGCAGCCAAGATAGCGGGGGTTTCCGCACAGATACGCAGTATTTT
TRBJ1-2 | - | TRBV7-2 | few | CASSRADGVFYGYTF | TGTGCCAGCAGCCGCGCGGACGGAGTTTTCTATGGCTACACCTTC
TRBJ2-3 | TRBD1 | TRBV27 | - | CASSSSGFVQGIADTQYF | TGTGCCAGCAGTTCCTCTGGGTTTGTACAGGGGATAGCAGATACGCAGTATTTT
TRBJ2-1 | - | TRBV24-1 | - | CTTSDSPTTEINEQFF | TGTACCACCAGTGATTCCCCGACTACGGAGATCAATGAGCAGTTCTTC
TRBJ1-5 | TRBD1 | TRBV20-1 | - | CSATRQGLLGGNQPQHF | TGCAGTGCCACAAGACAGGGATTGTTGGGCGGCAATCAGCCCCAGCATTTT
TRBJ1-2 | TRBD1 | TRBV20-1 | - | CSALRVGQGLGGYTF | TGCAGTGCCCTCAGAGTGGGACAGGGTTTAGGAGGCTACACCTTC
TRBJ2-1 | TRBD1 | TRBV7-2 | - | CASSLESAGGANEQFF | TGTGCCAGCAGCCTAGAATCGGCAGGGGGCGCCAATGAGCAGTTCTTC
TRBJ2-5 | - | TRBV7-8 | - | CASSLRDRAIQETQYF | TGTGCCAGCAGCTTAAGGGATCGGGCAATCCAAGAGACCCAGTACTTC
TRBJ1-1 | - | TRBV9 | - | CASSVSVFGEAFF | TGTGCCAGCAGCGTATCGGTGTTTGGTGAAGCTTTCTTT
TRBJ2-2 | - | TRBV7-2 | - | CASSRTAAARSGELFF | TGTGCCAGCAGCCGTACCGCAGCGGCACGTTCCGGGGAGCTGTTTTTT
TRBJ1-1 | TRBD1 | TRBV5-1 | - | CASSYGQGSTEAFF | TGCGCCAGCAGCTATGGACAGGGGAGCACTGAAGCTTTCTTT
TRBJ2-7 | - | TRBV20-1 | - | CSARAPGTYEQYF | TGCAGTGCTAGAGCTCCAGGCACCTACGAGCAGTACTTC
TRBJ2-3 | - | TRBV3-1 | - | CASSQEPDRTDTQYF | TGTGCCAGCAGCCAAGAGCCGGATCGGACAGATACGCAGTATTTT
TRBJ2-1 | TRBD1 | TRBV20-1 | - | CSARETVTDRLPKNIQFF | TGCAGTGCTAGAGAAACCGTTACGGACAGGCTACCCAAAAACATTCAGTTCTTC
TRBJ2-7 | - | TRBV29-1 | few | CSVLSYEQYF | TGCAGCGTCCTAAGTTACGAGCAGTACTTC
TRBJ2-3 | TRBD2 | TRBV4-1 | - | CASSLRRTSGNTDTQYF | TGCGCCAGCAGCCTTCGGCGGACTAGCGGAAACACAGATACGCAGTATTTT
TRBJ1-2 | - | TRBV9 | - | CASSSTGHNTGGYTF | TGTGCCAGCAGCTCCACGGGACATAACACGGGAGGCTACACCTTC
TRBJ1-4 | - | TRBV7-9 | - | CASSLAGPGRTTNEKLFF | TGTGCCAGCAGCTTAGCGGGCCCAGGAAGGACAACTAATGAAAAACTGTTTTTT
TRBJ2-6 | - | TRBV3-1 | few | CASSWGQTSSGANVLTF | TGTGCCAGCAGTTGGGGACAGACTAGCTCTGGGGCCAACGTCCTGACTTTC
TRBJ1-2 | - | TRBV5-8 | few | CASSPRREDGYTF | TGTGCCAGCAGCCCGAGGCGGGAAGATGGCTACACCTTC
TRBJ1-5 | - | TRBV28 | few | CASYSSDLVSQPQHF | TGTGCCAGCTATTCTTCGGACCTAGTCAGTCAGCCCCAGCATTTT
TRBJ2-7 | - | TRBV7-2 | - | CASSFYSRGAGEQYF | TGTGCCAGCAGCTTCTACTCGAGGGGCGCGGGGGAGCAGTACTTC
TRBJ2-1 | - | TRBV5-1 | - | CASDIGNEQFF | TGCGCCAGCGACATAGGGAATGAGCAGTTCTTC
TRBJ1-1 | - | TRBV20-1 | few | CSARDISSGVAFF | TGCAGTGCTAGAGATATAAGTAGCGGGGTAGCTTTCTTT
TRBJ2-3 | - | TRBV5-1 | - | CASSWSASTDTQYF | TGCGCCAGCAGCTGGTCTGCTAGCACAGATACGCAGTATTTT
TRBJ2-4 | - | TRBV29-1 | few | CSTVSPTTRDIQYF | TGCAGCACCGTGTCTCCCACAACGCGGGACATTCAGTACTTC
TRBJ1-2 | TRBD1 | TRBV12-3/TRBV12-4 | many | CASSRGQGINYGYTF | TGTGCCAGCAGTAGAGGACAGGGGATTAACTATGGCTACACCTTC
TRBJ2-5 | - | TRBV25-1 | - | CASSEWPQETQYF | TGTGCCAGCAGTGAATGGCCGCAAGAGACCCAGTACTTC
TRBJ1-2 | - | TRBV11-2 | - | CASSLVGAANGYTF | TGTGCCAGCAGCTTAGTTGGGGCAGCTAATGGCTACACCTTC
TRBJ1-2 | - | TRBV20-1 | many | CSARPSNYGYTF | TGCAGTGCTAGACCTTCTAACTATGGCTACACCTTC
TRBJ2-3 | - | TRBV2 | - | CASRETLEPNTDTQYF | TGTGCCAGCAGAGAAACGTTGGAGCCGAACACAGATACGCAGTATTTT
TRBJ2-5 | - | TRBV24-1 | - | CATSDPTSGIEETQYF | TGTGCCACCAGTGATCCTACTTCCGGGATAGAAGAGACCCAGTACTTC
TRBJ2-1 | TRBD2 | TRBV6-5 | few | CASRASGGDNEQFF | TGTGCCAGCAGAGCTAGCGGGGGAGACAATGAGCAGTTCTTC
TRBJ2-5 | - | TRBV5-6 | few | CASSLHDLPYEQYF | TGTGCCAGCAGCTTGCACGACCTGCCCTACGAACAGTACTTC
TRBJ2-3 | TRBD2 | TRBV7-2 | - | CASTWGGVVSDTQYF | TGTGCCAGCACCTGGGGAGGGGTAGTCTCAGATACGCAGTATTTT
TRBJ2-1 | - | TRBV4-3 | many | CASSPVPSDEQFF | TGCGCCAGCAGCCCGGTACCCTCTGATGAGCAGTTCTTC
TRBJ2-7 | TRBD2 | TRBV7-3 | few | CASSLEASGGVSSYEQYF | TGTGCCAGCAGCTTAGAGGCTAGCGGGGGCGTCAGCTCCTACGAGCAGTACTTC
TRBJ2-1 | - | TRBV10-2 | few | CASTRLGGHEQFF | TGCGCCAGCACGCGGCTGGGGGGCCATGAGCAGTTCTTC
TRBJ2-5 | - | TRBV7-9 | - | CASSPNYAGSGKTQYF | TGTGCCAGCAGCCCAAATTATGCAGGGTCGGGAAAGACCCAGTACTTC
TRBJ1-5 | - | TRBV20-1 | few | CSASRTADQPQHF | TGCAGTGCGTCCCGGACAGCCGATCAGCCCCAGCATTTT
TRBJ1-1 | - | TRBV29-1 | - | CSVGRVGTAEAFF | TGCAGCGTTGGGAGAGTGGGGACGGCTGAAGCTTTCTTT
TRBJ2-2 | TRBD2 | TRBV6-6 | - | CAGLAGGHDTGELFF | TGTGCCGGACTAGCGGGGGGGCATGACACCGGGGAGCTGTTTTTT
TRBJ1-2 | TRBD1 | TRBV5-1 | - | CASSSSGQVAGYTF | TGCGCCAGCAGCTCCTCGGGACAGGTCGCCGGCTACACCTTC
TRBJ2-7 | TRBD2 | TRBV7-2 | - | CASSAGLAALEQYF | TGTGCCAGCAGCGCTGGACTAGCGGCCCTCGAGCAGTACTTC
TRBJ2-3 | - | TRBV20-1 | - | CSASRGYRTSTDTQYF | TGCAGTGCTTCCCGGGGCTACAGAACTAGCACAGATACGCAGTATTTT
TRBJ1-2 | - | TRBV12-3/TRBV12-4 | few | CASSRMGGGDGYTF | TGTGCCAGCAGCCGCATGGGTGGGGGAGATGGCTACACCTTC
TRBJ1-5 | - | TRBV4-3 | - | CASSLDLSNQPQHF | TGCGCCAGCAGCCTTGATCTTAGCAATCAGCCCCAGCATTTT
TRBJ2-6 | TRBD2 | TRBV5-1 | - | CAGSLVLAGSDGANVLTF | TGCGCCGGCAGCTTGGTACTAGCGGGAAGCGATGGGGCCAACGTCCTGACTTTC
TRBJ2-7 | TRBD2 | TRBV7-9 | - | CAGSRLAGYEQYF | TGTGCCGGCAGCCGACTAGCGGGCTACGAGCAGTACTTC
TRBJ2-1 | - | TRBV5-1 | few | CASSAGGESFNEQFF | TGCGCCAGCAGCGCCGGGGGAGAGTCGTTCAATGAGCAGTTCTTC
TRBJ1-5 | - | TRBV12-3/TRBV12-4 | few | CASSLRGSEGPQHF | TGTGCCAGCAGTTTACGAGGTTCCGAGGGGCCCCAGCATTTT
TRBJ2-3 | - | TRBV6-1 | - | CASSEGTARTDAQYF | TGTGCCAGCAGTGAAGGGACAGCACGCACAGATGCGCAGTATTTT